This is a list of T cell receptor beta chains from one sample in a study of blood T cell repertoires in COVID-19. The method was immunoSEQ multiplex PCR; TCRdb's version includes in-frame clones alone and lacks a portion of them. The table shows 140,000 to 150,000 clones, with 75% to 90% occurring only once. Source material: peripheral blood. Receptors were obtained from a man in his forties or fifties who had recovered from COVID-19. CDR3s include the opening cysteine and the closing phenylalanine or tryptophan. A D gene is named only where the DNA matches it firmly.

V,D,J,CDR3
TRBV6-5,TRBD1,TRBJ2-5,CASSLRRTGQETQYF
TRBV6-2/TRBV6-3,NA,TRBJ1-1,CASSYRIRQLSGAEAFF
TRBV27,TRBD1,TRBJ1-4,CASRPTGATSTNEKLFF
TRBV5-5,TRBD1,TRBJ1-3,CASSPDRNSGNTIYF
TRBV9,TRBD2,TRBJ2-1,CASSVNPGLAGREQFF
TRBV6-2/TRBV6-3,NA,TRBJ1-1,CASSYDSGQVNTEAFF
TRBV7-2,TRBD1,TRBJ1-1,CASSFTGERGTEAFF
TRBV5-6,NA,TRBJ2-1,CASSFHLANGRGNEQFF
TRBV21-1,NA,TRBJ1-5,CASSKESQCNQPQHF
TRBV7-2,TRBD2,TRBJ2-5,CASSLVGAGVQETQYF
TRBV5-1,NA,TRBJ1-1,CASSLGDTSTEAFF
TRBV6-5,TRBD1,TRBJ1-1,CASSPDRDTEAFF
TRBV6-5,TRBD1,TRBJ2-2,CASETGGHTGELFF
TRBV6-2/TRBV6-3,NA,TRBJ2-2,CASSYPQGLNTGELFF
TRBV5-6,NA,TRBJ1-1,CASSLVTPAPGNTEAFF
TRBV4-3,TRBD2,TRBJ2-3,CASSQEWAGGGTDTQYF
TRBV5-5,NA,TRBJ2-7,CASSLFGGPATSSYEQYF
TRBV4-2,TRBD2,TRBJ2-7,CASSQEVTGGPFGVSYEQYF
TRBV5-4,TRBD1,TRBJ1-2,CASSFPQQGVYYGYTF
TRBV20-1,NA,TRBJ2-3,CSASGFGGGADTQYF
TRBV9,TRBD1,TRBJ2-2,CASSAQGQGAVGELFF
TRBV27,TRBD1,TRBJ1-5,CASSLDRGQPQHF
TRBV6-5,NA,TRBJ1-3,CASSTLSGSGNTIYF
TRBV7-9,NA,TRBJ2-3,CASSSALRSTDTQYF
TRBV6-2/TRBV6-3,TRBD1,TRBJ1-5,CASSPDRASNQPQHF
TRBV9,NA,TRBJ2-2,CASKRGNTGELFF
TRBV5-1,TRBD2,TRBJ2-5,CASSLPSGGQETQYF
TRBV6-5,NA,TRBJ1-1,CASSYLRGVDTEAFF
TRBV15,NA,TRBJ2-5,CATSRDLQETQYF
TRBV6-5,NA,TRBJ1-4,CASSYRRSEKLFF
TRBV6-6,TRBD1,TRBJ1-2,CASSYSRTGDRYGYTF
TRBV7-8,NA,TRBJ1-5,CASSSDSPDQPQHF
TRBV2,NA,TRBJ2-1,CASSGQLFDNEQFF
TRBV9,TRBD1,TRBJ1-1,CASSPRDSTEAFF
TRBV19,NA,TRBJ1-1,CASSRRGTPEAFF
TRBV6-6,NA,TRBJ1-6,CASSRQADNSPLHF
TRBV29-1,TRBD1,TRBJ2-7,CSVVGQTYEQYF
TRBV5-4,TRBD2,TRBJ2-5,CASSLPSGGAETQYF
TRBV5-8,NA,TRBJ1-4,CASSGGLRNEKLFF
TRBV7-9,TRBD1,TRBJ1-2,CASSQQGARGYTF
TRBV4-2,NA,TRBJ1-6,CASSQGEGARSPLHF
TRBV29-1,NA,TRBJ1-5,CSVEECPQHF
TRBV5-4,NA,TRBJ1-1,CASSLEAGNTEAFF
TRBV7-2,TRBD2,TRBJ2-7,CASSFTSGAYEQYF
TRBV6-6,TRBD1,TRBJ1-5,CASRGTGTGGNQPQHF
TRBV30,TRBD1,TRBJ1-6,CAWSRDREGNSPLHF
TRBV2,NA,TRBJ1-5,CASSYGQSSNQPQHF
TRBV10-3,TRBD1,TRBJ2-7,CATTDGTGEGEQYF
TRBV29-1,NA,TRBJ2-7,CSASETGPYEQYF
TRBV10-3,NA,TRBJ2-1,CAISESGASSDEQFF
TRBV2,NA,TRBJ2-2,CASSGLARSGTGELFF
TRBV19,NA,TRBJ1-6,CASNPDSSYNSPLHF
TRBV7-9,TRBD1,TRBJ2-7,CASSLVGTADELKGGQYF
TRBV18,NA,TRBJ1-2,CASSPRKGDYGYTF
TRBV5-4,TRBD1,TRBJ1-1,CASRVRTGELNTEAFF
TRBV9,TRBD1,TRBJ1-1,CASSVGGRGDTEAFF
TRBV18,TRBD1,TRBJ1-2,CASSTDRSNYGYTF